This TCR beta chain was identified during a study of shared clonotypes between healthy human individuals. In the study overall: Aged between 18 and 49, the donors were a couple of women and a few men. Study-wide findings and caveats: Among a handful of donors, approximately 5% of naive CD4 clonotypes were found in common. A limitation of the genetic and exposure-history diversity represented arose from few donors. Lower generation probabilities were found for non-shared clonotypes than for those shared by all four donors.

Some clones are missing from TCRdb's copy, which holds only in-frame ones; the method was immunoSEQ multiplex PCR. Of 800,000 or so clones in the sample, roughly 96% are singletons; the top ten hold about 0.22%. Remarks on this clone: Its cognate antigen is unknown. The sample carries other DNA sequences with the same CDR3.

As defined, naive CD8 cells were CD45RO-negative and positively selected for CCR7, with terminally differentiated effector memory CD45RA+ cells excluded. Germline V gene lookup returns CDR1 SEHNR and CDR2 FQNEAQ (reference sequence). The V and J ends lost 3 bases and 5 bases, in that order; junction bases with no gene match: 1. The CDR3 is made up of 12 amino acids. The sequence was obtained from a man aged 30-40 years in good health. The rearrangement links TRBV7-9 to TRBJ2-7, with 7 nucleotides matching TRBD2. The sequencing sample was made of naive CD8+ T cells sorted from blood. The CDR3 DNA reads TGTGCCAGCAGCTTGGGAGGGGACGAGCAGTACTTC. Protein sequence: CASSLGGDEQYF.